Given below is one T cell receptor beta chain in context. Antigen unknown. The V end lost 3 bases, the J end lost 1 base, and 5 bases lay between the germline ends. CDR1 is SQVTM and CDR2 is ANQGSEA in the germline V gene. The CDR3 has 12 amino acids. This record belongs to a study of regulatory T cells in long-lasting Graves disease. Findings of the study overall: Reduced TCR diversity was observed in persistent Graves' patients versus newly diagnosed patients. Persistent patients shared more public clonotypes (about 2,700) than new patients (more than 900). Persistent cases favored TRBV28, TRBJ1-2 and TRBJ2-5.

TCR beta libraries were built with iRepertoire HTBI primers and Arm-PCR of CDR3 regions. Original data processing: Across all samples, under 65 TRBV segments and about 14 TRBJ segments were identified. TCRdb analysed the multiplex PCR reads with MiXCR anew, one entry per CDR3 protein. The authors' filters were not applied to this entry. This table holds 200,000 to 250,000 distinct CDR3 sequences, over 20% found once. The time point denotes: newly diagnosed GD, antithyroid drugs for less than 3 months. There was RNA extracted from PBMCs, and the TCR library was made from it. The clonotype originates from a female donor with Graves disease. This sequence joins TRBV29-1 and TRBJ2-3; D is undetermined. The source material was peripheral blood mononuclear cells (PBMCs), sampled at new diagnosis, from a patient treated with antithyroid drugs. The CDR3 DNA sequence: TGCAGCGTTGATGGCGGCACAGATACGCAGTATTTT. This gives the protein CSVDGGTDTQYF.